What follows are 7 T cell receptor beta chains derived from one specimen sequenced in a study of cytomegalovirus exposure and HLA in healthy donors. The study ran its PCR with 60 Vbeta and 13 Jbeta primers. Only in-frame clones appear in the TCRdb table, and some are missing; sequencing was by immunoSEQ multiplex PCR. The repertoire table contains 130,000 to 150,000 clones. Specimen: PBMCs. The receptors derive from a man in his forties in good health and CMV-seronegative.

The J gene is TRBJ2-5, the V gene TRBV7-9; D gene ambiguous. The J call may be wrong; the DNA end is better matched by TRBJ2-7. The germline CDR1 and CDR2 sequences are SEHNR and FQNEAQ (reference sequence). The CDR3 covers 11 residues. The CDR3 reads CASSVSYEQYF. The CDR3 nucleotides are TGTGCCAGCAGCGTCTCCTACGAGCAGTACTTC.

This chain uses TRBV7-2 with TRBJ2-4, with 8 positions matching TRBD1. Germline V gene lookup returns CDR1 SGHTA and CDR2 FQGNSA. The CDR3 contains 16 residues. With 4 bases clipped from V and 0 bases from J, the junction kept 5 bases outside the gene matches. The CDR3 DNA is TGTGCCAGCAGCTCACAGGGGGTTTTAGCCAAAAACATTCAGTACTTC. This codes for CASSSQGVLAKNIQYF.

The CDR3 bases are TGTGCCAGCAGCTTAGGGGGGACTAACCAAGAGACCCAGTACTTC. It is translated as CASSLGGTNQETQYF. This sequence joins TRBV7-2 and TRBJ2-5; 7 bases are shared with TRBD2. Unmatched junction bases numbered 2, after V lost 1 base and J lost 0 bases. Germline CDR1 and CDR2: SGHTA and FQGNSA. The CDR3 runs to 15 residues.

The chain couples TRBV11-2 to TRBJ2-5; the D is unclear. Germline CDR1 SGHAT, CDR2 FQNNGV. Deletions cut 1 base from V and 1 base from J, with 7 bases between. The CDR3 sequence is 14 residues long. CDR3 in DNA: TGTGCCAGCAGCTTAGCCGGGTCCCAAGAGACCCAGTACTTC. The encoded protein is CASSLAGSQETQYF.

V is TRBV2 and J is TRBJ1-5; 8 positions match TRBD1. There are 15 residues in the CDR3. V lost 4 bases to trimming and J lost 4 bases; unmatched junction nucleotides: 6. CDR1 SNHLY and CDR2 FYNNEI come from the germline V gene. The CDR3 DNA reads TGTGCCAGCAGTGTAGGCAGGGGGCGAAATCAGCCCCAGCATTTT. Translating it yields CASSVGRGRNQPQHF. Together with reference TRBV2 and TRBJ1-5, the CDR3 gives the full variable domain: EPEVTQTPSHQVTQMGQEVILRCVPISNHLYFYWYRQILGQKVEFLVSFYNNEISEKSEIFDDQFSVERPDGSNFTLKIRSTKLEDSAMYFCASSVGRGRNQPQHFGDGTRLSIL.

The chain links TRBV5-1 to TRBJ2-7; 7 bases fit TRBD1. This CDR3 comprises 13 residues. The V gene's germline CDR1 is SGHRS and CDR2 YFSETQ. With V trimmed by 4 bases and J by 7 bases, 8 bases remained unmatched. In DNA, the CDR3 is TGCGCCAGCAGCCAGGGGACAGCCGGGGAGCAGTACTTC. This translates into CASSQGTAGEQYF. The whole variable domain, filled in from reference TRBV5-1 and TRBJ2-7, reads KAGVTQTPRYLIKTRGQQVTLSCSPISGHRSVSWYQQTPGQGLQFLFEYFSETQRNKGNFPGRFSGRQFSNSRSEMNVSTLELGDSALYLCASSQGTAGEQYFGPGTRLTVT.

The V and J genes are TRBV15 and TRBJ1-1, with a weak D call TRBD1 (5 bases). Germline CDR1 LNHNV, CDR2 YYDKDF (reference sequence). V lost 6 bases to trimming and J lost 0 bases, with 11 bases between them. CDR3 length equals 14 residues. The CDR3 loop is CATREGNLNTEAFF. The CDR3 DNA reads as TGTGCCACCAGGGAGGGGAATTTGAACACTGAAGCTTTCTTT. Variable domain in full (rest from reference TRBV15 and TRBJ1-1): DAMVIQNPRYQVTQFGKPVTLSCSQTLNHNVMYWYQQKSSQAPKLLFHYYDKDFNNEADTPDNFQSRRPNTSFCFLDIRSPGLGDTAMYLCATREGNLNTEAFFGQGTRLTVV.